Listed below are T cell receptor beta chains from one sample, sequenced in a study of blood T cell repertoires in COVID-19. Libraries were prepared by immunoSEQ multiplex PCR; TCRdb keeps only in-frame clonotypes and omits some of them. The sample shows about 35,000 clones, roughly 86% of them seen only once. Sequencing input: peripheral blood. The receptor source for this set is a man of 80 years or more with active or convalescent COVID-19. The CDR3 runs from the conserved cysteine through the conserved F or W. Each record gives: J gene, V gene, clone size, D gene, CDR3 protein, CDR3 DNA. D genes are given only for firm matches. Clone size appears in some rows only: once, few, many, or a class for an expanded clone.

J: TRBJ2-4; V: TRBV28; size: -; D: TRBD2; CDR3: CASSRIAGGLKNIQYF; DNA: TGTGCCAGCAGTCGTATAGCGGGGGGCCTCAAAAACATTCAGTACTTC
J: TRBJ2-7; V: TRBV18; size: -; D: TRBD1; CDR3: CASSPGDRSLEYF; DNA: TGTGCCAGCTCACCGGGGGACAGGAGTTTGGAGTACTTC
J: TRBJ1-6; V: TRBV7-2; size: -; D: -; CDR3: CASSRGVGELTLHF; DNA: TGTGCCAGCAGCCGGGGGGTGGGGGAACTCACCCTCCACTTT
J: TRBJ2-1; V: TRBV6-1; size: -; D: TRBD2; CDR3: CASSANLAGGVGEQFF; DNA: TGTGCCAGCAGTGCCAATTTAGCGGGAGGAGTGGGTGAGCAGTTCTTC
J: TRBJ2-5; V: TRBV20-1; size: -; D: -; CDR3: CSATREETQYF; DNA: TGCAGTGCTACAAGAGAGGAGACCCAGTACTTC
J: TRBJ2-7; V: TRBV5-1; size: few; D: TRBD2; CDR3: CASSHSSGTSYEQYF; DNA: TGCGCCAGCAGTCACTCTAGCGGGACGTCCTACGAGCAGTACTTC
J: TRBJ1-5; V: TRBV27; size: -; D: TRBD1; CDR3: CASSLTGGGQPQHF; DNA: TGTGCCAGCAGTTTGACAGGGGGCGGACAGCCCCAGCATTTT
J: TRBJ2-1; V: TRBV2; size: -; D: -; CDR3: CASSGRLHNEQFF; DNA: TGTGCCAGCAGTGGCAGACTCCACAATGAGCAGTTCTTC
J: TRBJ2-7; V: TRBV7-8; size: -; D: -; CDR3: CASSFGGAYEQYF; DNA: TGTGCCAGCAGCTTCGGGGGAGCTTACGAGCAGTACTTC
J: TRBJ1-6; V: TRBV5-1; size: -; D: TRBD1; CDR3: CASSSGTGYSPLHF; DNA: TGCGCCAGCAGCTCCGGGACAGGGTATTCACCCCTCCACTTT
J: TRBJ2-1; V: TRBV27; size: -; D: -; CDR3: CASSLAGSYNEQFF; DNA: TGTGCCAGCAGTTTAGCGGGCTCCTACAATGAGCAGTTCTTC
J: TRBJ2-5; V: TRBV7-2; size: -; D: TRBD1; CDR3: CASSRRPGQIVQETQYF; DNA: TGTGCCAGCAGCAGAAGACCGGGACAGATTGTCCAAGAGACCCAGTACTTC
J: TRBJ2-7; V: TRBV12-3/TRBV12-4; size: -; D: -; CDR3: CASTMSRGHEQYF; DNA: TGTGCCAGCACCATGTCCAGGGGCCACGAGCAGTACTTC
J: TRBJ2-4; V: TRBV19; size: -; D: TRBD1; CDR3: CASSRTGVNIQYF; DNA: TGTGCCAGCTCGAGGACAGGGGTTAACATTCAGTACTTC
J: TRBJ1-1; V: TRBV19; size: -; D: TRBD1; CDR3: CASSGATGGSEAFF; DNA: TGTGCCAGTAGTGGAGCCACAGGGGGTTCTGAAGCTTTCTTT
J: TRBJ2-7; V: TRBV5-4; size: -; D: TRBD2; CDR3: CASSSGEGVEQYF; DNA: TGTGCCAGCAGCTCCGGGGAGGGCGTCGAGCAGTACTTC
J: TRBJ1-2; V: TRBV28; size: -; D: -; CDR3: CASSRPGENYGYTF; DNA: TGTGCCAGCAGTCGGCCGGGGGAGAACTATGGCTACACCTTC
J: TRBJ1-1; V: TRBV27; size: -; D: -; CDR3: CASSPLQVLSGRNTEAFF; DNA: TGTGCCAGCAGTCCCCTGCAGGTTCTGTCAGGCCGGAACACTGAAGCTTTCTTT
J: TRBJ2-2; V: TRBV28; size: -; D: TRBD1; CDR3: CASSRDRPTGELFF; DNA: TGTGCCAGCAGTAGGGACAGACCCACCGGGGAGCTGTTTTTT
J: TRBJ2-1; V: TRBV19; size: medium-sized; D: TRBD2; CDR3: CASSLETSGSDEQFF; DNA: TGTGCCAGTAGTCTGGAGACTAGCGGGAGTGATGAGCAGTTCTTC
J: TRBJ1-1; V: TRBV9; size: -; D: TRBD1; CDR3: CASSDSGGPTEAFF; DNA: TGTGCCAGCAGCGACTCAGGGGGCCCCACTGAAGCTTTCTTT
J: TRBJ2-3; V: TRBV25-1; size: -; D: -; CDR3: CASSDHRGDTQYF; DNA: TGTGCCAGCAGTGACCATAGGGGTGATACGCAGTATTTT
J: TRBJ1-5; V: TRBV6-5; size: -; D: -; CDR3: CASRPTARGNQPQHF; DNA: TGTGCCAGCAGACCCACGGCCAGGGGCAATCAGCCCCAGCATTTT
J: TRBJ2-1; V: TRBV21-1; size: once; D: -; CDR3: CASRTRERNYNEQFF; DNA: TGTGCCAGTCGGACGAGGGAGCGGAACTACAATGAGCAGTTCTTC
J: TRBJ2-7; V: TRBV11-3; size: -; D: TRBD1; CDR3: CASSLGQGIHEQYF; DNA: TGTGCCAGCAGCTTGGGACAGGGAATACACGAGCAGTACTTC
J: TRBJ2-3; V: TRBV9; size: -; D: TRBD2; CDR3: CASSVATFSGSFTDTQYF; DNA: TGTGCCAGCAGCGTAGCTACGTTTAGCGGGAGCTTCACAGATACGCAGTATTTT
J: TRBJ1-2; V: TRBV20-1; size: -; D: -; CDR3: CSASRNYGYTF; DNA: TGCAGTGCTAGCAGGAACTATGGCTACACCTTC
J: TRBJ2-2; V: TRBV6-1; size: -; D: TRBD2; CDR3: CASSVAGDTGELFF; DNA: TGTGCCAGCAGTGTAGCGGGAGACACCGGGGAGCTGTTTTTT
J: TRBJ1-2; V: TRBV5-1; size: -; D: -; CDR3: CASSFLEGNYGYTF; DNA: TGCGCCAGCAGCTTTCTGGAGGGGAACTATGGCTACACCTTC
J: TRBJ2-2; V: TRBV5-1; size: -; D: TRBD1; CDR3: CASSWEGQGNTGELFF; DNA: TGCGCCAGCAGCTGGGAGGGACAGGGGAACACCGGGGAGCTGTTTTTT
J: TRBJ2-1; V: TRBV27; size: -; D: TRBD1; CDR3: CASSPIRDSRGVEQFF; DNA: TGTGCCAGCAGTCCAATCCGGGACAGTCGGGGTGTTGAGCAGTTCTTC
J: TRBJ2-7; V: TRBV10-2; size: -; D: TRBD2; CDR3: CASRTSGSGFEQYF; DNA: TGCGCCAGCAGAACTAGCGGGAGCGGTTTCGAGCAGTACTTC
J: TRBJ2-7; V: TRBV4-2; size: once; D: -; CDR3: CASSQGALGNRYEQYF; DNA: TGTGCCAGCAGCCAAGGAGCCCTAGGAAACCGATACGAGCAGTACTTC
J: TRBJ2-7; V: TRBV5-1; size: -; D: -; CDR3: CASSLNSQTTYEQYF; DNA: TGCGCCAGCAGCTTGAACAGCCAGACAACCTACGAGCAGTACTTC
J: TRBJ2-7; V: TRBV30; size: -; D: -; CDR3: CAWNQGYEQYF; DNA: TGTGCCTGGAACCAGGGGTACGAGCAGTACTTC
J: TRBJ2-7; V: TRBV12-3/TRBV12-4; size: -; D: -; CDR3: CASSLIPGEQYF; DNA: TGTGCCAGCAGTTTAATTCCAGGCGAGCAGTACTTC
J: TRBJ2-7; V: TRBV27; size: -; D: TRBD2; CDR3: CASSLVGRANDEQYF; DNA: TGTGCCAGCAGTTTAGTCGGGAGGGCGAACGACGAGCAGTACTTC
J: TRBJ2-3; V: TRBV14; size: -; D: -; CDR3: CASSRRYTQYF; DNA: TGTGCCAGCAGCCGGAGGTATACGCAGTATTTT
J: TRBJ1-4; V: TRBV25-1; size: -; D: TRBD1; CDR3: CASSEPGQGSEKLFF; DNA: TGTGCCAGCAGTGAACCGGGACAGGGAAGCGAAAAACTGTTTTTT
J: TRBJ2-7; V: TRBV6-1; size: -; D: TRBD2; CDR3: CASSDGLAGTYEQYF; DNA: TGTGCCAGCAGTGATGGACTAGCGGGAACCTACGAGCAGTACTTC
J: TRBJ2-3; V: TRBV3-1/TRBV3-2; size: -; D: -; CDR3: CASSLTASTDTQYF; DNA: TGTGCCAGCAGTCTGACAGCTAGCACAGATACGCAGTATTTT
J: TRBJ2-7; V: TRBV21-1; size: -; D: -; CDR3: CASSPGTNLYEQYF; DNA: TGTGCCAGCAGCCCCGGGACAAACCTTTACGAGCAGTACTTC
J: TRBJ1-6; V: TRBV27; size: -; D: -; CDR3: CASSPFRDSPLHF; DNA: TGTGCCAGCAGCCCTTTCAGGGATTCACCCCTCCACTTT
J: TRBJ2-1; V: TRBV5-1; size: once; D: -; CDR3: CASSLAGGTHNEQFF; DNA: TGCGCCAGCAGCTTGGCGGGGGGCACTCACAATGAGCAGTTCTTC
J: TRBJ1-6; V: TRBV12-3/TRBV12-4; size: -; D: -; CDR3: CASSQGISPLHF; DNA: TGTGCCAGCTCCCAGGGAATTTCACCCCTCCACTTT
J: TRBJ2-3; V: TRBV9; size: -; D: -; CDR3: CASSAGTDTQYF; DNA: TGTGCCAGCAGCGCAGGCACAGATACGCAGTATTTT
J: TRBJ2-1; V: TRBV29-1; size: -; D: TRBD2; CDR3: CSVHGLAGEGSYNEQFF; DNA: TGCAGCGTACACGGACTAGCGGGAGAGGGGTCCTACAATGAGCAGTTCTTC
J: TRBJ2-1; V: TRBV5-1; size: -; D: TRBD2; CDR3: CASVELAGASNEQFF; DNA: TGCGCCAGCGTAGAACTAGCGGGAGCTAGCAATGAGCAGTTCTTC
J: TRBJ2-2; V: TRBV9; size: -; D: TRBD2; CDR3: CASSVASGGRAGTGELFF; DNA: TGTGCCAGCAGCGTAGCGTCGGGCGGGAGGGCCGGCACCGGGGAGCTGTTTTTT
J: TRBJ2-5; V: TRBV11-2; size: -; D: TRBD1; CDR3: CASSLDWGQEETQYF; DNA: TGTGCCAGCAGCTTAGATTGGGGACAGGAAGAGACCCAGTACTTC
J: TRBJ2-1; V: TRBV2; size: -; D: -; CDR3: CASSPRVSSYNEQFF; DNA: TGTGCCAGCAGTCCTAGAGTTAGCTCCTACAATGAGCAGTTCTTC
J: TRBJ1-6; V: TRBV7-2; size: -; D: -; CDR3: CASSSRGGYNSPLHF; DNA: TGTGCCAGCAGCTCAAGAGGTGGATATAATTCACCCCTCCACTTT
J: TRBJ2-1; V: TRBV29-1; size: few; D: TRBD2; CDR3: CSVEVSGRGTYNEQFF; DNA: TGCAGCGTTGAAGTGTCTGGGCGGGGGACCTACAATGAGCAGTTCTTC
J: TRBJ1-1; V: TRBV9; size: once; D: TRBD1; CDR3: CASSAGPNQGEAFF; DNA: TGTGCCAGCAGCGCGGGCCCTAATCAGGGGGAGGCTTTCTTT
J: TRBJ2-7; V: TRBV11-3; size: once; D: TRBD1; CDR3: CASSFRQGTSYEQYF; DNA: TGTGCCAGCAGCTTCAGACAGGGTACCTCCTACGAGCAGTACTTC
J: TRBJ2-7; V: TRBV3-1/TRBV3-2; size: -; D: TRBD2; CDR3: CASSGRPGTSGRPLYEQYF; DNA: TGTGCCAGCAGCGGACGTCCCGGGACTAGCGGGAGACCCCTTTACGAGCAGTACTTC
J: TRBJ2-3; V: TRBV19; size: -; D: TRBD2; CDR3: CASLSTFSGSSPDTQYF; DNA: TGTGCCAGTCTCAGTACCTTTAGCGGGAGCAGTCCCGATACGCAGTATTTT
J: TRBJ2-3; V: TRBV11-2; size: -; D: -; CDR3: CASTPGTYTDTQYF; DNA: TGTGCCAGCACCCCCGGGACTTACACAGATACGCAGTATTTT
J: TRBJ2-7; V: TRBV6-5; size: once; D: -; CDR3: CASSTSGSSGEQYF; DNA: TGTGCCAGCAGCACTTCAGGGTCATCCGGGGAGCAGTACTTC
J: TRBJ1-4; V: TRBV6-1; size: -; D: TRBD1; CDR3: CASSEATGISEKLFF; DNA: TGTGCCAGCAGTGAAGCGACAGGGATTAGTGAAAAACTGTTTTTT